Listed here are 32 T cell receptor beta chains from one sample, sequenced in a study of beta chain features in type 1 diabetes. The whole isolated RNA underwent reverse transcription, so sequencing captured expressed TCRB transcripts. The repertoire was sequenced with immunoSEQ multiplex PCR; TCRdb's copy has only in-frame clones and lacks some. The data show around 400,000 clones, with roughly 13% seen just once and approximately 0.015% held by the top ten. The specimen was naive CD4+ T cells from blood. The receptors stem from a man between 18 and 35 years old in good health.

Written as DNA, the CDR3 is TGTGCCAGCAGCTTGCTAGCGGGGGGATCCTACGAGCAGTACTTC. This gives the protein CASSLLAGGSYEQYF. The chain links TRBV7-3 to TRBJ2-7, with 11 bases that match TRBD2. Germline values: CDR1 SGHTA, CDR2 FQGTGA. The trim removed 3 bases at V and 1 base at J, leaving 2 bases unmatched. CDR3 length: 15 amino acids.

This chain uses TRBV10-3 with TRBJ1-3, with 7 bases fitting TRBD1. CDR1 is ENHRY and CDR2 is SYGVKD in the germline V gene. J lost 2 bases, V lost 10 bases, and 11 bases had no gene match. The CDR3 is 15 residues long. The CDR3 sequence: CATKTGFDTGNTIYF. The CDR3 DNA sequence: TGTGCCACCAAGACAGGGTTTGATACTGGAAACACCATATATTTT.

The rearrangement joins TRBV14 to TRBJ2-7; 7 nucleotides match TRBD1. V was clipped by 1 base and J by 4 bases; unmatched bases: 10. This CDR3 has 16 residues. Germline CDR1 reads SGHDN; CDR2 reads FVKESK. CDR3 sequence: CASSQGIMGQFYEQYF. DNA of the CDR3: TGTGCCAGCAGCCAAGGGATTATGGGACAGTTTTACGAGCAGTACTTC.

This clone was observed a handful of times. The CDR3: CASSLGGSPTDTQYF. For the CDR3, the DNA is TGTGCCAGCAGTTTAGGCGGGAGTCCCACAGATACGCAGTATTTT. This chain connects TRBV27 to TRBJ2-3; TRBD2 matches 7 bases. With 2 bases clipped from V and 2 bases from J, the junction kept 4 bases outside the gene matches. The CDR3 length is 15 residues. Per the germline V gene, CDR1 is MNHEY and CDR2 is SMNVEV (reference sequence).

This clone was seen a few times. The V call is TRBV6-1, the J call TRBJ2-3; D not certain. V shed 5 bases and J shed 6 bases, with 12 bases lying between them. The CDR3 totals 13 residues. The germline V gene encodes CDR1 MNHNS and CDR2 SASEGT. CDR3 DNA sequence: TGTGCCAGCAGTAAAGGGCAGGCGGATACGCAGTATTTT. This translates into CASSKGQADTQYF.

The chain joins TRBV28 to TRBJ1-1, with D possibly matching TRBD1 (5 bases). Trimming stripped 5 bases from V and 5 bases from J, with 9 bases between. Germline V CDR1 and CDR2: MDHEN, SYDVKM. The CDR3 runs to 12 residues. The CDR3 DNA is TGTGCCAGCAGTGGACGACAGACTGAAGCTTTCTTT. This codes for CASSGRQTEAFF.

This clone was recorded a few times. This sequence joins TRBV6-5 and TRBJ1-1, with D perhaps matching TRBD1 (5 bases). Trimming removed 6 bases at V and 0 bases at J, with 14 bases between. CDR1 and CDR2 from the germline V gene are MNHEY and SVGAGI. This CDR3 contains 15 residues. The CDR3 reads CASRGSDSLNTEAFF. The DNA of the CDR3 is TGTGCCAGCAGGGGCTCCGACAGCTTGAACACTGAAGCTTTCTTT.

This clone was recorded a few times. The rearrangement links TRBV7-2 to TRBJ2-1; TRBD1 matches 7 bases. Trimming removed 7 bases from V and 10 bases from J; junction bases left unmatched: 10. The CDR3 length is 13 residues. The germline CDR1 and CDR2 sequences are SGHTA and FQGNSA. The DNA for the CDR3 is TGTGCCAGCACCGGGACAGTTTATTCCGAGCAGTTCTTC. This sequence encodes CASTGTVYSEQFF.

This clone was picked up a small number of times. The V gene is TRBV5-6, the J gene TRBJ1-1; D is perhaps TRBD1 (5 bases). Germline CDR1 is SGHDT and CDR2 is YYEEEE. V lost 3 bases, J lost 5 bases, and 14 bases lay in between. The CDR3 contains 14 residues. DNA for the CDR3: TGTGCCAGCAGCTCGGACAAGGGGTGGACTGAAGCTTTCTTT. Protein: CASSSDKGWTEAFF.

V and J are TRBV5-1 and TRBJ2-7; no reliable D call. The CDR3 is made up of 15 amino acids. The germline V gene has CDR1 SGHRS and CDR2 YFSETQ. Trimming took off 2 bases at V and 0 bases at J, with 12 bases between the two ends. The CDR3 sequence is CASSFRLGSSYEQYF. The CDR3 coding sequence is TGCGCCAGCAGCTTTAGATTGGGCAGCTCCTACGAGCAGTACTTC.

V is TRBV2 and J is TRBJ1-3; possibly TRBD1 for D (5 bases). The germline V gene encodes CDR1 SNHLY and CDR2 FYNNEI. The V and J ends lost 4 bases and 0 bases respectively, with 13 bases between them. There are 16 residues in the CDR3. As DNA, the CDR3 is TGTGCCAGCAGTGTTCCCAGGGCGCACTCTGGAAACACCATATATTTT. Its translation is CASSVPRAHSGNTIYF.

The V and J genes are TRBV7-2 and TRBJ2-3, with 9 positions matching TRBD2. V shed 5 bases and J 6 bases; nucleotides not matched to a gene: 9. The CDR3 is made up of 15 amino acids. The germline V gene has CDR1 SGHTA and CDR2 FQGNSA. The CDR3 loop reads CASSGHSGSQDTQYF. CDR3 nucleotide sequence: TGTGCCAGCAGCGGACATAGCGGGAGTCAGGATACGCAGTATTTT. The full variable domain, rest sourced from reference TRBV7-2 and TRBJ2-3, is GAGVSQSPSNKVTEKGKDVELRCDPISGHTALYWYRQSLGQGLEFLIYFQGNSAPDKSGLPSDRFSAERTGGSVSTLTIQRTQQEDSAVYLCASSGHSGSQDTQYFGPGTRLTVL.

This clone has more than one count but fewer than ten. The rearrangement links TRBV19 to TRBJ2-7; no reliable D call. The CDR3 totals 13 residues. Deletions cut 3 bases from V and 3 bases from J, with 9 bases between. Looked up from germline, CDR1 is LNHDA and CDR2 is SQIVND (reference sequence). The CDR3 sequence: CASSIAFYYEQYF. CDR3 DNA: TGTGCCAGTAGTATTGCGTTTTACTACGAGCAGTACTTC.

This clone turned up a few times. This sequence joins TRBV9 and TRBJ1-2, with D possibly being TRBD1 (5 bases). The CDR3 loop spans 17 amino acids. Germline CDR1 reads SGDLS; CDR2 reads YYNGEE. V dropped 3 bases and J dropped 4 bases, with 22 bases sitting between them. The CDR3 sequence: CASSGRITGNVLYGYTF. CDR3 nucleotides: TGTGCCAGCAGCGGACGAATCACAGGAAACGTGCTCTATGGCTACACCTTC.

This clone has only a few counts. CDR3 coding DNA: TGTGCCAGCAGAAAGGACAGGGGCAACGAGCAGTACTTC. Amino acid sequence: CASRKDRGNEQYF. V is TRBV5-6 and J is TRBJ2-7; 9 positions match TRBD1. Germline V gene sequence: CDR1 SGHDT, CDR2 YYEEEE. The ends lost 5 bases at V and 5 bases at J; junction bases unmatched: 5. The CDR3 spans 13 residues.

The chain carries TRBV19 and TRBJ2-7; D is unclear. The CDR3 length is 13 residues. CDR1 is LNHDA and CDR2 is SQIVND in the germline V gene (reference sequence). V lost 3 bases and J lost 3, with 9 bases in between. The CDR3 sequence is CASSMYAGYEQYF. CDR3 nucleotides: TGTGCCAGTAGTATGTATGCCGGCTACGAGCAGTACTTC.

In this sample, this clone turned up a few times. This CDR3 reads CASSLGRGPNSPLHF. Here the CDR3 DNA reads TGCGCCAGCAGCTTGGGCAGGGGGCCGAATTCACCCCTCCACTTT. The rearrangement links TRBV5-1 to TRBJ1-6; TRBD1 matches at 8 bases. Germline CDR1 SGHRS, CDR2 YFSETQ. CDR3 length: 15 amino acids. The V segment lost 0 bases and the J segment 7 bases; nucleotides outside the gene matches: 3.

This chain joins TRBV28 and TRBJ2-3, with a possible D match to TRBD2 (6 bases). Trimming took off 2 bases at V and 6 bases at J, with 9 bases between the two ends. Germline V lookup: CDR1 MDHEN, CDR2 SYDVKM. The CDR3 has 13 residues. Written as DNA, the CDR3 is TGTGCCAGCAGTTTAGGAGGGTGGGATACGCAGTATTTT. Translating gives CASSLGGWDTQYF.

The rearrangement joins TRBV7-3 to TRBJ2-3, with D perhaps TRBD1 (7 bases). Trimming shortened V by 3 bases and J by 0 bases, and 19 bases separated the two germline ends. The germline CDR1 and CDR2 sequences are SGHTA and FQGTGA. The CDR3 runs 18 residues. This chain's CDR3 is CASSFGAGGSSSTDTQYF. In nucleotides, the CDR3 is TGTGCCAGCAGCTTCGGGGCAGGGGGGTCATCTAGCACAGATACGCAGTATTTT.

This clone was picked up a small number of times. The chain is built from TRBV7-9 and TRBJ2-1; 10 bases match TRBD2. V lost 7 bases, J lost 3 bases, and 12 bases stayed unmatched. This CDR3 comprises 17 residues. In germline, CDR1 is SEHNR, CDR2 FQNEAQ (reference sequence). The CDR3 spells CASTSGGGSGGYNEQFF. The CDR3 DNA is TGTGCCAGCACCAGCGGGGGGGGGAGCGGGGGCTACAATGAGCAGTTCTTC.

The V and J genes are TRBV29-1 and TRBJ1-1; D ambiguous. Deletions cut 0 bases from V and 7 bases from J, with 9 bases between. The CDR3 has 12 residues. CDR1 and CDR2 (germline): SQVTM, ANQGSEA. The CDR3 region is CSVEEVGFEAFF. In DNA form, the CDR3 reads TGCAGCGTTGAAGAAGTTGGCTTTGAAGCTTTCTTT.

The rearrangement uses TRBV13 and TRBJ1-1; perhaps TRBD1 as D (5 bases). Trimming stripped 4 bases from V and 6 bases from J, with 15 bases between. The germline V gene encodes CDR1 PRHDT and CDR2 FYEKMQ (reference sequence). This CDR3 contains 14 residues. CDR3 bases: TGTGCCAGCAGCTCCCCGTGGGGACTCGCTGAAGCTTTCTTT. Translated, it gives CASSSPWGLAEAFF.

This chain connects TRBV7-2 to TRBJ1-1, with D uncertain. Germline loops: CDR1 SGHTA, CDR2 FQGNSA. The CDR3 runs 13 residues. Trimming took off 5 bases at V and 0 bases at J, with 7 bases between the two ends. The chain's CDR3 is CASSASMNTEAFF. The CDR3 DNA reads as TGTGCCAGCAGCGCGAGCATGAACACTGAAGCTTTCTTT. The full variable domain, completed using reference TRBV7-2 and TRBJ1-1, is GAGVSQSPSNKVTEKGKDVELRCDPISGHTALYWYRQSLGQGLEFLIYFQGNSAPDKSGLPSDRFSAERTGGSVSTLTIQRTQQEDSAVYLCASSASMNTEAFFGQGTRLTVV.

This clone was seen a handful of times. The V call is TRBV14, the J call TRBJ1-1; D ambiguous. V shed 4 bases and J shed 7 bases, with 13 bases lying between them. This CDR3 spans 13 amino acids. From germline, CDR1 is SGHDN and CDR2 FVKESK. Written as DNA, the CDR3 is TGTGCCAGCAGCCCCCTTTTCCGTAGTGAAGCTTTCTTT. Translation: CASSPLFRSEAFF.

In its sample, this clone was seen a few times. The genes are TRBV6-5 and TRBJ2-3; maybe TRBD1 (5 bases). The CDR3 is 11 residues long. CDR1 is MNHEY and CDR2 is SVGAGI in the germline V gene. V lost 6 bases, J lost 5 bases, and 6 bases lay in between. CDR3 in amino acids: CASRQGDTQYF. The CDR3, as DNA: TGTGCCAGCAGGCAGGGAGATACGCAGTATTTT.

In this sample, this clone turned up many times. This sequence joins TRBV12-5 and TRBJ2-1; perhaps TRBD2 as D (6 bases). This CDR3 contains 14 residues. Germline V gene data show CDR1 as LGHNT and CDR2 as FRNRAP. The V end was cut by 4 bases, the J end by 9 bases, with 16 bases between. CDR3: CASGWRVAGSEQFF. CDR3 nucleotides: TGTGCTAGTGGTTGGAGGGTAGCCGGGAGTGAGCAGTTCTTC.

This clone appeared a few times. The rearrangement uses TRBV9 and TRBJ2-2, with D possibly being TRBD2 (6 bases). The CDR3 loop spans 15 amino acids. Germline V gene lookup returns CDR1 SGDLS and CDR2 YYNGEE. The V gene lost 2 bases and the J gene lost 4 bases, with 12 bases spanning the gap. This CDR3 reads CASSVGTLPTGELFF. As DNA, the CDR3 is TGTGCCAGCAGCGTTGGGACTTTACCCACCGGGGAGCTGTTTTTT.

The chain is built from TRBV7-3 and TRBJ2-3; 13 bases line up with TRBD2. Germline V gene data show CDR1 as SGHTA and CDR2 as FQGTGA. V lost 3 bases, J lost 7 bases, and 4 bases stayed unmatched. The CDR3 contains 15 residues. The chain's CDR3 is CASSLWTSGSNTQYF. The CDR3 DNA reads TGTGCCAGCAGCTTGTGGACTAGCGGGAGTAATACGCAGTATTTT.

The chain uses TRBV5-1 and TRBJ2-1; tentatively, D is TRBD2 (6 bases). This CDR3 spans 14 amino acids. The V gene lost 0 bases and the J gene lost 7 bases, with 11 bases spanning the gap. Germline assignment: CDR1 SGHRS and CDR2 YFSETQ. CDR3 in amino acids: CASSLAGEINEQFF. CDR3 in DNA: TGCGCCAGCAGCTTGGCGGGAGAGATTAATGAGCAGTTCTTC.

This clone appeared a few times. The chain couples TRBV7-9 to TRBJ2-3; the match to TRBD2 covers 7 bases. The CDR3 sequence is 15 residues long. The V and J ends lost 5 bases and 2 bases, in that order; junction bases with no gene match: 7. Germline-derived CDR1 and CDR2 are SEHNR and FQNEAQ (reference sequence). CDR3 bases: TGTGCCAGCAGCCCAAACAGCGGGAACACAGATACGCAGTATTTT. Translated: CASSPNSGNTDTQYF.

This clone was detected only a few times. This chain connects TRBV29-1 to TRBJ2-7, with 8 bases identical to TRBD1. V gave up 0 bases and J gave up 5 bases; unmatched junction bases: 15. CDR1 is SQVTM, CDR2 ANQGSEA, per germline. This CDR3 is 17 amino acids long. The CDR3 is CSVEETLSGRGPNEQYF. CDR3 coding DNA: TGCAGCGTTGAAGAAACTTTGTCGGGCAGGGGGCCCAACGAGCAGTACTTC.

This clone has only a few counts. Distinct nucleotide sequences in the sample also encode this CDR3. V usage is TRBV7-3 and J usage is TRBJ1-1; a weak D match, TRBD1 (6 bases). Germline values: CDR1 SGHTA, CDR2 FQGTGA. V lost 1 base and J lost 5, with 11 bases in between. The CDR3 loop spans 14 amino acids. The CDR3: CASSLNGRGTEAFF. As DNA, the CDR3 is TGTGCCAGCAGCTTAAACGGGAGGGGGACTGAAGCTTTCTTT.